The sequence of this T cell receptor beta chain was determined in a study of T cell responses to AZD1222 COVID-19 vaccine. Findings of the study overall: Recipients of AZD1222 seropositive at baseline numbered only five or six. After two AZD1222 doses, spike-specific TCR breadth and depth rose versus day 0.

Only in-frame clones appear in the TCRdb table, and some are missing; sequencing was by immunoSEQ multiplex PCR. This table has roughly 120,000 clones, around 84% appearing once. Germline V gene lookup returns CDR1 SGHAT and CDR2 FQNNGV. CDR3 length: 13 amino acids. With 11 bases removed from V and 1 base from J, the gap between germline ends came to 11 bases. About this clone itself: Its antigen is not identified.

This sequence originates from an adult in good health. The starting material was peripheral blood, obtained on day 0 of AZD1222 vaccination. The chain couples TRBV11-2 to TRBJ2-2, with D possibly TRBD2 on 5 matching bases. Here the CDR3 reads CAGRGLNTGELFF. In DNA, the CDR3 is TGTGCCGGGAGAGGGTTGAACACCGGGGAGCTGTTTTTT.